This T cell receptor beta chain was retrieved from a study of post-analysis software for immune sequencing data. Overall study findings and caveats: Five or six TRBV segments were significantly more frequent in patients than in controls. TRBV5-6, TRBV5-1 and TRBV20-1 were among these segments.

V was clipped by 6 bases and J by 8 bases, with 22 bases between them. This CDR3 comprises 15 residues. Sequencing libraries made from TCR beta cDNA carried unique molecular identifiers. A single record per CDR3 protein comes from TCRdb applying MiXCR to the PCR reads. Seen here are about 540,000 distinct CDR3 sequences, roughly 34% observed once, and the top ten hold around 6.1%. As to this clonotype: Its antigen is unidentified.

Material: blood. The V gene is TRBV12-3 or TRBV12-4, the J gene TRBJ1-2; the D is unclear. The receptor was derived from a girl aged 2 to 17 with multiple sclerosis. CDR3 residues: CASSSSRGRSSGYTF. The CDR3 DNA is TGTGCCAGCAGCTCCAGCCGCGGCAGGTCTTCGGGCTACACCTTC.